A single sample gave rise to the 8 T cell receptor beta chains below, sequenced in a study of T cell repertoires in cytomegalovirus infection. Antigens of these TCRs are unknown. TCRdb reanalysed the reads using MiXCR and keeps one entry per CDR3 protein. The table shows over 100,000 distinct CDR3 sequences, with 25% to 35% occurring only once. The material sequenced was CD8+ T cells from cultured PBMCs, taken from culture after CMV antigen stimulation. Receptor source: a human donor in good health (CMV status not recorded). Some clones in this sample may be carry-over from other donors' samples.

This chain connects TRBV9 to TRBJ2-3; 9 bases are shared with TRBD2. The CDR3 runs 15 residues. The ends lost 1 base at V and 4 bases at J; junction bases unmatched: 4. The germline CDR1 and CDR2 sequences are SGDLS and YYNGEE. CDR3 DNA: TGTGCCAGCAGCGTATGGGGCGGGGGGGCAGATACGCAGTATTTT. It translates to CASSVWGGGADTQYF. The full variable domain, with the rest looked up from reference TRBV9 and TRBJ2-3, is DSGVTQTPKHLITATGQRVTLRCSPRSGDLSVYWYQQSLDQGLQFLIQYYNGEERAKGNILERFSAQQFPDLHSELNLSSLELGDSALYFCASSVWGGGADTQYFGPGTRLTVL.

V gene TRBV7-6 combines with J gene TRBJ1-2; D not resolved. This CDR3 has 12 residues. Trimming pared 5 bases from V and 7 bases from J, leaving 11 bases between. Germline V gives CDR1 SGHVS, CDR2 FNYEAQ. CDR3 region: CASSPLGFGYTF. The DNA for the CDR3 is TGTGCCAGCAGCCCCTTGGGGTTTGGCTACACCTTC.

The chain has TRBV7-4 and TRBJ2-2; D gene unclear. Germline V CDR1 and CDR2: SGHVT, SQSDAQ. With 6 bases removed from V and 6 bases from J, the gap between germline ends came to 8 bases. This CDR3 is 12 amino acids long. CDR3 loop: CASSYIAGELFF. In DNA, the CDR3 is TGTGCCAGCAGTTATATAGCCGGGGAGCTGTTTTTT. The full variable domain, rest sourced from reference TRBV7-4 and TRBJ2-2, is GAGVSQSPRYKVAKRGRDVALRCDSISGHVTLYWYRQTLGQGSEVLTYSQSDAQRDKSGRPSGRFSAERPERSVSTLKIQRTEQGDSAVYLCASSYIAGELFFGEGSRLTVL.

This clonotype has ten or more counts. The rearrangement uses TRBV7-6 and TRBJ1-2, with D unclear. The CDR3 has 13 amino acids. V was pared by 5 bases and J by 4 bases, with 11 bases between. Germline CDR1 and CDR2: SGHVS and FNYEAQ. CDR3 region: CASSPRVAYGYTF. CDR3 coding DNA: TGTGCCAGCAGCCCCCGGGTTGCCTATGGCTACACCTTC.

The chain couples TRBV7-6 to TRBJ2-5; 10 positions agree with TRBD2. Germline CDR1 is SGHVS and CDR2 is FNYEAQ. The J segment lost 5 bases and the V segment lost 5 bases, leaving 8 bases of the junction unmatched. The CDR3 is made up of 15 amino acids. The DNA of the CDR3 is TGTGCCAGCAGCCGGACTAGCGGAGGTCGGGAGACCCAGTACTTC. It is translated as CASSRTSGGRETQYF.

The rearrangement links TRBV7-9 to TRBJ2-5; D not certain. From germline, CDR1 is SEHNR and CDR2 FQNEAQ (reference sequence). The CDR3 has 15 amino acids. The V end was cut by 2 bases, the J end by 5 bases, with 15 bases between. The CDR3 nucleotides are TGTGCCAGCAGCTTAAGGATAGGCGCCTGGGAGACCCAGTACTTC. Translation gives CASSLRIGAWETQYF.

This clonotype was recorded at least ten times. The chain links TRBV4-1 to TRBJ1-1; 7 bases are shared with TRBD1. With V trimmed by 0 bases and J by 0 bases, 7 bases remained unmatched. This CDR3 is 17 amino acids long. Germline values: CDR1 MGHRA, CDR2 YSYEKL. CDR3 nucleotide sequence: TGCGCCAGCAGCCAAGATTTAGGGGGCGAGGTGAACACTGAAGCTTTCTTT. Its translation is CASSQDLGGEVNTEAFF.

This clonotype has more than one count but fewer than ten. This chain links TRBV10-2 with TRBJ2-3; D is perhaps TRBD1 (6 bases). The CDR3 has 14 amino acids. Germline V gives CDR1 WSHSY, CDR2 SAAADI. V was cut by 0 bases and J by 7 bases, with 11 bases left in between. CDR3 residues: CASSESTGLHTQYF. The CDR3 DNA is TGCGCCAGCAGTGAGTCGACAGGTCTACATACGCAGTATTTT.